The present T cell receptor (beta chain) was sequenced within a study of T cell changes during pregnancy in multiple sclerosis. In germline, CDR1 is SGHVS, CDR2 FQNEAQ. There are 14 residues in the CDR3. The V gene lost 1 base and the J gene lost 2 bases, with 8 bases spanning the gap. Some clones are missing from TCRdb's copy, which holds only in-frame ones; the method was immunoSEQ multiplex PCR. This table has some 85,000 clones, 90% to 95% appearing once. This clonotype was obtained from a female donor with multiple sclerosis, enrolled in a pregnancy study. The chain couples TRBV7-8 to TRBJ1-2; TRBD1 might be the D (5 bases). This specimen consisted of peripheral blood, obtained in the second trimester of pregnancy. This chain's CDR3 is CASSLVDSNYGYTF. CDR3 bases: TGTGCCAGCAGCTTAGTAGACAGCAACTATGGCTACACCTTC.